This TCR beta chain originates from a study of blood T cell repertoires in COVID-19. Whole-study context: The United States, Italy and Spain were the sources of the acute and convalescent COVID-19 samples. PBMCs, B-cell-depleted T cells, or T cells were the source of the cDNA or gDNA that made up the material.

Participant age was 18 to 89 years, and participants resided in roughly 24 US areas. Recovery among Cohort 3 donors was established by two negative PCRs, clearance, or symptom resolution. Here immunoSEQ multiplex PCR was the method, and the copy in TCRdb shows in-frame clones only, minus some. The data contain some 500,000 clones, over 75% of them singletons. Trimming shortened V by 4 bases and J by 5 bases, and 7 bases separated the two germline ends. The germline V gene encodes CDR1 SNHLY and CDR2 FYNNEI. The CDR3 totals 12 residues. This chain connects TRBV2 to TRBJ2-3; D remains unclear. The receptor was derived from a woman aged 40 to 50 who had recovered from COVID-19. The source material was PBMCs or T cells enriched from blood (not recorded which). The CDR3 coding sequence is TGTGCCAGCAGTGTTTTTAGAGATACGCAGTATTTT. As protein: CASSVFRDTQYF.